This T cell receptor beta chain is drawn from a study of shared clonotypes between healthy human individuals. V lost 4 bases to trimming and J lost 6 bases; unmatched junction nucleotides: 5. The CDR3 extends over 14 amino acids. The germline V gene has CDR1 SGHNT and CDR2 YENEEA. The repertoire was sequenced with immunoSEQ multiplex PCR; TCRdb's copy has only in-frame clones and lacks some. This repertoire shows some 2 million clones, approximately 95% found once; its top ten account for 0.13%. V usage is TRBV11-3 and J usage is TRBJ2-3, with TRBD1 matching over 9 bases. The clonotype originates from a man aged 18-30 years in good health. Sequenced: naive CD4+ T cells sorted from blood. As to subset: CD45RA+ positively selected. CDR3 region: CASSSRQGEDTQYF. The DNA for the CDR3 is TGTGCCAGCAGCTCCCGACAGGGGGAGGATACGCAGTATTTT.